This is a list of T cell receptor beta chains from one sample in a study of Ad26.COV2.S vaccination and SARS-CoV-2 variants. Sequencing was performed with immunoSEQ multiplex PCR; in TCRdb, only in-frame clones are kept and a portion is missing. Of around 450,000 clones listed, about nine tenths were seen once; the top ten hold 9% to 15%. Sequences were derived from peripheral blood, sampled in a trial of Ad26.COV2.S vaccine versus placebo. Source of these receptors: a person between 18 and 65 years old who received the Ad26.COV2.S COVID-19 vaccine or a placebo. The CDR3 runs from the conserved cysteine through the conserved F or W. A D gene is named only where the DNA matches it firmly. Clone size is shown for a subset of rows, as once, few, many or a class of expanded clone.

d_gene: NA
len: 14
j_gene: TRBJ2-7
v_gene: TRBV20-1
abundance: once
CDR3nt: TGCAGTGCTAGTGCACTAGGTAGCGGCTACGAGCAGTACTTC
CDR3aa: CSASALGSGYEQYF

d_gene: NA
len: 18
j_gene: TRBJ1-2
v_gene: TRBV7-8
abundance: once
CDR3nt: TGTGCCAGCAGCTCCGTGGCGGGGGGATCGTCAAACCTCTATGGCTACACCTTC
CDR3aa: CASSSVAGGSSNLYGYTF

d_gene: NA
len: 15
j_gene: TRBJ1-5
v_gene: TRBV6-5
abundance: NA
CDR3nt: TGTGCCAGCAGTTTGGGGGCCGATACTAATCAGCCCCAGCATTTT
CDR3aa: CASSLGADTNQPQHF

d_gene: NA
len: 14
j_gene: TRBJ1-2
v_gene: TRBV4-2
abundance: NA
CDR3nt: TGTGCCAGCAGCCAAGAAAAAGGGCTCGGTGGCTACACCTTC
CDR3aa: CASSQEKGLGGYTF

d_gene: TRBD1
len: 15
j_gene: TRBJ2-5
v_gene: TRBV18
abundance: NA
CDR3nt: TGTGCCAGCTCACCTGGGACAGCGATTCAAGAGACCCAGTACTTC
CDR3aa: CASSPGTAIQETQYF

d_gene: NA
len: 13
j_gene: TRBJ2-1
v_gene: TRBV6-5
abundance: once
CDR3nt: TGTGCCAGCAGTTATCAGGGCACGGATGAGCAGTTCTTC
CDR3aa: CASSYQGTDEQFF

d_gene: TRBD2
len: 15
j_gene: TRBJ2-7
v_gene: TRBV7-2
abundance: NA
CDR3nt: TGTGCCAGCAGCTTTATGGCGGGTCCGGGGGGGGAGCAGTACTTC
CDR3aa: CASSFMAGPGGEQYF

d_gene: NA
len: 15
j_gene: TRBJ1-5
v_gene: TRBV19
abundance: NA
CDR3nt: TGTGCCAGTAGCACAAATCGGGGAAAGATGGAGCCCCAGCATTTT
CDR3aa: CASSTNRGKMEPQHF

d_gene: NA
len: 10
j_gene: TRBJ2-7
v_gene: TRBV6-5
abundance: NA
CDR3nt: TGTGCCAGCAATTCCTACGAGCAGTACTTC
CDR3aa: CASNSYEQYF

d_gene: NA
len: 11
j_gene: TRBJ2-7
v_gene: TRBV5-1
abundance: NA
CDR3nt: TGCGCCAGCAGTGAATCCTACGAGCAGTACTTC
CDR3aa: CASSESYEQYF

d_gene: TRBD2
len: 14
j_gene: TRBJ2-5
v_gene: TRBV10-3
abundance: NA
CDR3nt: TGTGCCATCAGGGAGGGACTAGCGGGCGAGACCCAGTACTTC
CDR3aa: CAIREGLAGETQYF

d_gene: NA
len: 15
j_gene: TRBJ2-2
v_gene: TRBV18
abundance: NA
CDR3nt: TGTGCCAGCTCATACAGGACAGTGCACACCGGGGAGCTGTTTTTT
CDR3aa: CASSYRTVHTGELFF

d_gene: TRBD1
len: 15
j_gene: TRBJ2-7
v_gene: TRBV4-3
abundance: NA
CDR3nt: TGCGCCAGCAGCCAAGATCGGGACAGGGCCTACGAGCAGTACTTC
CDR3aa: CASSQDRDRAYEQYF

d_gene: NA
len: 14
j_gene: TRBJ1-4
v_gene: TRBV2
abundance: NA
CDR3nt: TGTGCCAGCAGTGAAGAGAGGGTCGGTGAAAAACTGTTTTTT
CDR3aa: CASSEERVGEKLFF

d_gene: NA
len: 13
j_gene: TRBJ2-7
v_gene: TRBV5-1
abundance: NA
CDR3nt: TGCGCCAGCAGCCCCCTGACAGTCTCCGAGCAGTACTTC
CDR3aa: CASSPLTVSEQYF

d_gene: TRBD2
len: 16
j_gene: TRBJ2-7
v_gene: TRBV6-2/TRBV6-3
abundance: NA
CDR3nt: TGTGCCAGCAGTTATTTGGCGGGAGGGCCCCCCTACGAGCAGTACTTC
CDR3aa: CASSYLAGGPPYEQYF

d_gene: NA
len: 16
j_gene: TRBJ1-2
v_gene: TRBV27
abundance: NA
CDR3nt: TGTGCCAGCAGTTTATCGGGGTCAGGGCGAGACTATGGCTACACCTTC
CDR3aa: CASSLSGSGRDYGYTF

d_gene: NA
len: 15
j_gene: TRBJ2-1
v_gene: TRBV28
abundance: NA
CDR3nt: TGTGCCAGCAGCACTGGGACTCGGGCTTACAATGAGCAGTTCTTC
CDR3aa: CASSTGTRAYNEQFF

d_gene: NA
len: 15
j_gene: TRBJ2-1
v_gene: TRBV6-4
abundance: NA
CDR3nt: TGTGCCAGCAGTGACGTTCCAAGCACCTACAATGAGCAGTTCTTC
CDR3aa: CASSDVPSTYNEQFF

d_gene: NA
len: 15
j_gene: TRBJ1-5
v_gene: TRBV27
abundance: NA
CDR3nt: TGTGCCAGCAGTTTACGCGCAACCGGGAATCAGCCCCAGCATTTT
CDR3aa: CASSLRATGNQPQHF

d_gene: TRBD1
len: 16
j_gene: TRBJ2-7
v_gene: TRBV25-1
abundance: NA
CDR3nt: TGTGCCAGCAGTGATCTGACAGGGTCTCGTACGAGCGAGCAGTACTTC
CDR3aa: CASSDLTGSRTSEQYF

d_gene: TRBD1
len: 13
j_gene: TRBJ1-2
v_gene: TRBV6-5
abundance: NA
CDR3nt: TGTGCCAGCAGTAGGGGACAGGGACATGGCTACACCTTC
CDR3aa: CASSRGQGHGYTF

d_gene: NA
len: 17
j_gene: TRBJ2-6
v_gene: TRBV4-3
abundance: NA
CDR3nt: TGCGCCAGCAGCCAAGCCGGGACGTCCTCTGGGGCCAACGTCCTGACTTTC
CDR3aa: CASSQAGTSSGANVLTF

d_gene: NA
len: 13
j_gene: TRBJ1-2
v_gene: TRBV19
abundance: NA
CDR3nt: TGTGCCAGTAGTATAGCTGATTACTATGGCTACACCTTC
CDR3aa: CASSIADYYGYTF

d_gene: NA
len: 12
j_gene: TRBJ1-1
v_gene: TRBV25-1
abundance: once
CDR3nt: TGTGCCAGCAGTCAGCTAAACACTGAAGCTTTCTTT
CDR3aa: CASSQLNTEAFF

d_gene: TRBD1
len: 14
j_gene: TRBJ2-2
v_gene: TRBV29-1
abundance: NA
CDR3nt: TGCAGCGTCAACGACAGGGTGGACACCGGGGAGCTGTTTTTT
CDR3aa: CSVNDRVDTGELFF

d_gene: NA
len: 16
j_gene: TRBJ2-1
v_gene: TRBV13
abundance: NA
CDR3nt: TGTGCCAGCAGCTTAGGCTCGGCGGGATTAAACAATGAGCAGTTCTTC
CDR3aa: CASSLGSAGLNNEQFF

d_gene: TRBD1
len: 15
j_gene: TRBJ2-7
v_gene: TRBV7-9
abundance: NA
CDR3nt: TGTGCCAGCAGCGATGCACGACAGGGGGCCTACGAGCAGTACTTC
CDR3aa: CASSDARQGAYEQYF

d_gene: NA
len: 13
j_gene: TRBJ1-1
v_gene: TRBV5-4
abundance: few
CDR3nt: TGTGCCAGCAGCCCGGGACAGAACACTGAAGCTTTCTTT
CDR3aa: CASSPGQNTEAFF

d_gene: NA
len: 12
j_gene: TRBJ1-2
v_gene: TRBV14
abundance: NA
CDR3nt: TGTGCCAGCAGCCAAGACGTTCTTGGCTACACCTTC
CDR3aa: CASSQDVLGYTF

d_gene: NA
len: 14
j_gene: TRBJ1-5
v_gene: TRBV7-8
abundance: NA
CDR3nt: TGTGCCAGCAGCCGATCCGGTGGCAATCAGCCCCAGCATTTT
CDR3aa: CASSRSGGNQPQHF

d_gene: NA
len: 17
j_gene: TRBJ2-3
v_gene: TRBV7-2
abundance: NA
CDR3nt: TGTGCCAGCAGCTTAGGACCAACAAGCGGAAGCACAGATACGCAGTATTTT
CDR3aa: CASSLGPTSGSTDTQYF

d_gene: NA
len: 13
j_gene: TRBJ2-7
v_gene: TRBV5-1
abundance: NA
CDR3nt: TGCGCCAGCAGCCTGGACTTCTCCTACGAGCAGTACTTC
CDR3aa: CASSLDFSYEQYF

d_gene: NA
len: 13
j_gene: TRBJ1-2
v_gene: TRBV7-8
abundance: NA
CDR3nt: TGTGCCAGCAGCCCGTGGGGGGCTGATGGCTACACCTTC
CDR3aa: CASSPWGADGYTF

d_gene: NA
len: 15
j_gene: TRBJ2-7
v_gene: TRBV6-5
abundance: few
CDR3nt: TGTGCCAGCACCCGGTCGACAGCGGCCTTCTACGAGCAGTACTTC
CDR3aa: CASTRSTAAFYEQYF

d_gene: TRBD1
len: 17
j_gene: TRBJ1-1
v_gene: TRBV6-6
abundance: NA
CDR3nt: TGTGCCAGCAGTCCCAATCGTCGACAGGGGATGAGCACTGAAGCTTTCTTT
CDR3aa: CASSPNRRQGMSTEAFF

d_gene: TRBD1
len: 16
j_gene: TRBJ2-1
v_gene: TRBV11-2
abundance: NA
CDR3nt: TGTGCCAGCAGCTTAGAACGGGACAGGGGGGGGTCCGGGCAGTTCTTC
CDR3aa: CASSLERDRGGSGQFF

d_gene: TRBD2
len: 14
j_gene: TRBJ2-3
v_gene: TRBV19
abundance: NA
CDR3nt: TGTGCCAGTAGTATCGCTAGCGGGACAGATACGCAGTATTTT
CDR3aa: CASSIASGTDTQYF

d_gene: NA
len: 15
j_gene: TRBJ2-2
v_gene: TRBV5-1
abundance: NA
CDR3nt: TGCGCCAGCAGCCATGAGGACATGATCACCGGGGAGCTGTTTTTT
CDR3aa: CASSHEDMITGELFF

d_gene: TRBD2
len: 12
j_gene: TRBJ2-7
v_gene: TRBV7-9
abundance: NA
CDR3nt: TGTGCCAGCAGCTCCAGCGGGGATAAGCAGTACTTC
CDR3aa: CASSSSGDKQYF

d_gene: TRBD1
len: 15
j_gene: TRBJ2-2
v_gene: TRBV19
abundance: once
CDR3nt: TGTGCCAGTAGTATAGGAGGGGGCCGTACCGGGGAGCTGTTTTTT
CDR3aa: CASSIGGGRTGELFF

d_gene: NA
len: 12
j_gene: TRBJ1-1
v_gene: TRBV24-1
abundance: NA
CDR3nt: TGTGCCACCAGGGGACAGAACACTGAAGCTTTCTTT
CDR3aa: CATRGQNTEAFF

d_gene: TRBD1
len: 16
j_gene: TRBJ1-1
v_gene: TRBV5-1
abundance: NA
CDR3nt: TGCGCCAGCAGCTTGGAGGACAGGCTTCTGGGCACTGAAGCTTTCTTT
CDR3aa: CASSLEDRLLGTEAFF

d_gene: NA
len: 11
j_gene: TRBJ2-7
v_gene: TRBV11-2
abundance: NA
CDR3nt: TGTGCCAGCAGCACATTCTACGAGCAGTACTTC
CDR3aa: CASSTFYEQYF

d_gene: NA
len: 15
j_gene: TRBJ1-1
v_gene: TRBV11-2
abundance: once
CDR3nt: TGTGCCAGCAGCGCCCGCGGGGGCAGGAACACTGAAGCTTTCTTT
CDR3aa: CASSARGGRNTEAFF

d_gene: TRBD2
len: 15
j_gene: TRBJ2-5
v_gene: TRBV6-5
abundance: NA
CDR3nt: TGTGCCAGCAGACGGACTAGCAGATCCCAAGAGACCCAGTACTTC
CDR3aa: CASRRTSRSQETQYF

d_gene: TRBD1
len: 14
j_gene: TRBJ2-4
v_gene: TRBV5-4
abundance: NA
CDR3nt: TGTGCCAGCAGCTTTGAAGCACAGGGGAGCATTCAGTACTTC
CDR3aa: CASSFEAQGSIQYF

d_gene: NA
len: 16
j_gene: TRBJ2-2
v_gene: TRBV7-8
abundance: NA
CDR3nt: TGTGCCAGCAGCTTACCCGGGACGGTGAACACCGGGGAGCTGTTTTTT
CDR3aa: CASSLPGTVNTGELFF

d_gene: NA
len: 14
j_gene: TRBJ2-5
v_gene: TRBV6-5
abundance: NA
CDR3nt: TGTGCCAGCAGTTACTCGGACAGTTTCGGGACCCAGTACTTC
CDR3aa: CASSYSDSFGTQYF

d_gene: NA
len: 14
j_gene: TRBJ2-7
v_gene: TRBV7-8
abundance: NA
CDR3nt: TGTGCCAGCAGCCCTCTACAGGGCCCCTACGAGCAGTACTTC
CDR3aa: CASSPLQGPYEQYF